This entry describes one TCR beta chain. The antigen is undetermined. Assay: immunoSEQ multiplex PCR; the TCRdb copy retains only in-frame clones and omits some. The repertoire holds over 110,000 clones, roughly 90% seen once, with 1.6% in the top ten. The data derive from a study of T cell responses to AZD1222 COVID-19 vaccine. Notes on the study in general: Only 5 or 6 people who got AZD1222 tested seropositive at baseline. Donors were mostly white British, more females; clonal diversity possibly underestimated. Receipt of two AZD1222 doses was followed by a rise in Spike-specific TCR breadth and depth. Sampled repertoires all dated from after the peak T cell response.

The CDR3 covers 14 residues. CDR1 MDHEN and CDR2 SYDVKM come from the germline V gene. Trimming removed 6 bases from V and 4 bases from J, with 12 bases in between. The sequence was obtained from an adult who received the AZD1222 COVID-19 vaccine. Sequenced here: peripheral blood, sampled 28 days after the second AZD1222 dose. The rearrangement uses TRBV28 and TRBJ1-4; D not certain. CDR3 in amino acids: CASSIGQNNEKLFF. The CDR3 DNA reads TGTGCCAGCAGCATCGGGCAGAATAATGAAAAACTGTTTTTT.